This T cell receptor beta chain was captured in a study of monozygotic twins with inflammatory bowel disease. Study-level points and caveats: Differing T cell subtypes remained indistinguishable. Discordant twins had repertoire similarity that did not differ from that of concordant twins, possibly from limited power. IBD patients shared fewer clonotypes with others than healthy twins, especially with disease activity.

The UMIs contained a 6-nucleotide sample barcode. They were added by template switching during cDNA synthesis. With the 5' RACE reads reprocessed, TCRdb shows one record per CDR3 protein and no DNA. In all, the sample yields 300,000 to 450,000 distinct CDR3 sequences. Note on this clonotype: Its antigen remains unknown.

The CDR3 totals 15 residues. CDR1 and CDR2 (germline): MNHNS, SASEGT. The sequenced sample was blood. The rearrangement links TRBV6-1 to TRBJ2-1; no DNA is available, so the TRBD1 call from TCRdb remains unchecked. This clonotype was obtained from a human donor with ulcerative colitis or Crohn's disease, or a healthy co-twin of an affected twin (not recorded which). The CDR3 here is CASSPTDRVYNEQFF.